The 16 T cell receptor beta chains below all came from one sample that was sequenced in a study of cytomegalovirus exposure and HLA in healthy donors. Use of 60 Vbeta and 13 Jbeta primers characterized the PCR. Method: immunoSEQ multiplex PCR; TCRdb's copy keeps in-frame clones and lacks some. In the table there are roughly 180,000 clones, roughly 84% of which are singletons. Sequencing was done on a sample of PBMCs. The receptors were sampled from a male donor in good health and CMV-seronegative.

The chain links TRBV13 to TRBJ2-5; D might be TRBD2 (5 bases). This CDR3 has 14 amino acids. Germline V gene data show CDR1 as PRHDT and CDR2 as FYEKMQ (reference sequence). The V gene lost 2 bases and the J gene lost 7 bases, with 14 bases spanning the gap. The CDR3: CASSLRGPQRTQYF. CDR3 coding DNA: TGTGCCAGCAGCTTACGCGGGCCCCAGAGGACCCAGTACTTC.

The chain joins TRBV18 to TRBJ1-4; TRBD1 might be the D (5 bases). Germline values: CDR1 KGHSH, CDR2 LQKENI. The CDR3 covers 15 residues. Trimming removed 3 bases from V and 3 bases from J, with 11 bases in between. CDR3 nucleotide sequence: TGTGCCAGCTCACCTTACGACAGACCTAATGAAAAACTGTTTTTT. It encodes CASSPYDRPNEKLFF. The complete variable domain, with remaining parts taken from reference TRBV18 and TRBJ1-4, reads NAGVMQNPRHLVRRRGQEARLRCSPMKGHSHVYWYRQLPEEGLKFMVYLQKENIIDESGMPKERFSAEFPKEGPSILRIQQVVRGDSAAYFCASSPYDRPNEKLFFGSGTQLSVL.

The rearrangement joins TRBV6-1 to TRBJ1-4; D gene ambiguous. V was shortened by 9 bases and J by 6 bases, with 14 bases between the two germline ends. Germline CDR1 reads MNHNS; CDR2 reads SASEGT. The CDR3 is 13 residues long. In DNA form, the CDR3 reads TGTGCCAGTCGGGGTTCCCTCTATGAAAAACTGTTTTTT. Amino acid sequence: CASRGSLYEKLFF.

The rearrangement joins TRBV6-6 to TRBJ2-3; 7 bases fit TRBD2. Germline values: CDR1 MNHNY, CDR2 SVGAGI (reference sequence). With 8 bases clipped from V and 1 base from J, the junction kept 9 bases outside the gene matches. The CDR3 covers 15 residues. The CDR3 DNA reads TGTGCCAGCGATTTTATGGGAGGGGGCACAGATACGCAGTATTTT. It encodes CASDFMGGGTDTQYF.

This sequence joins TRBV2 and TRBJ2-2; the match to TRBD2 covers 9 bases. CDR3 length equals 15 residues. Germline assignment: CDR1 SNHLY and CDR2 FYNNEI. Trimming at V came to 6 bases and at J to 1 base, leaving 3 bases not matched to a gene. Here the CDR3 DNA reads TGTGCCAGCAGGGAACTAGCGGGGAACACCGGGGAGCTGTTTTTT. Encoded protein: CASRELAGNTGELFF.

This clone has only one observation. The chain joins TRBV28 to TRBJ1-5, with D unresolved. The germline V gene has CDR1 MDHEN and CDR2 SYDVKM. CDR3 size: 11 residues. CDR3 DNA: TGTGCGGCAGGTAGCAATCAGCCCCAGCATTTT. Encoded protein: CAAGSNQPQHF. The entire variable domain, with the rest obtained from reference TRBV28 and TRBJ1-5, is as follows: DVKVTQSSRYLVKRTGEKVFLECVQDMDHENMFWYRQDPGLGLRLIYFSYDVKMKEKGDIPEGYSVSREKKERFSLILESASTNQTSMYLCAAGSNQPQHFGDGTRLSIL.

The CDR3 loop reads CASTQSPAGGTAYEQYF. CDR3 DNA sequence: TGTGCCAGCACCCAGAGCCCGGCGGGAGGGACAGCTTACGAGCAGTACTTC. This chain connects TRBV7-9 to TRBJ2-7; 9 nucleotides align to TRBD2. The germline V gene encodes CDR1 SEHNR and CDR2 FQNEAQ (reference sequence). Unmatched junction bases numbered 17, after V lost 7 bases and J lost 4 bases. The CDR3 is made up of 17 amino acids.

The V and J genes are TRBV6-5 and TRBJ2-5; 8 nucleotides line up with TRBD2. J gave up 1 base and V 4 bases, and 2 bases lay outside the gene matches. This CDR3 contains 14 residues. CDR1 MNHEY and CDR2 SVGAGI come from the germline V gene. The CDR3 DNA reads as TGTGCCAGCAGTTTTGGGACTAGCCAAGAGACCCAGTACTTC. It encodes CASSFGTSQETQYF.

V and J are TRBV4-2 and TRBJ1-2; TRBD1 agrees at 9 bases. The CDR3 totals 18 residues. Germline-derived CDR1 and CDR2 are LGHNA and YNFKEQ. Trimming cost V 0 bases and J 4 bases; bases outside gene matches: 12. CDR3 protein: CASSQDMGQGVFFYGYTF. The CDR3 DNA reads TGTGCCAGCAGCCAAGATATGGGACAGGGAGTCTTTTTCTATGGCTACACCTTC.

This clone was observed a single time. This chain links TRBV5-4 with TRBJ2-2, with a possible D match to TRBD2 (6 bases). V gave up 4 bases and J gave up 6 bases, with 16 bases separating them. The CDR3 contains 15 residues. Germline values: CDR1 SGHNT, CDR2 YYREEE (reference sequence). The CDR3 DNA reads as TGTGCCAGCAGCGAGACCCGACTAGGGGCCGGGGAGCTGTTTTTT. Amino acids: CASSETRLGAGELFF.

The chain recombines TRBV11-1 with TRBJ2-2; 14 bases align to TRBD2. CDR3 length: 16 residues. Trimming removed 8 bases from V and 6 bases from J; junction bases left unmatched: 8. Germline CDR1 SGHAT, CDR2 FQDESV (reference sequence). The CDR3 nucleotides read TGTGCCAGCGAGGAGGGGGGACTAGCGGGAGCCGGGGAGCTGTTTTTT. Protein product: CASEEGGLAGAGELFF.

The rearrangement uses TRBV15 and TRBJ2-3; D possibly corresponds to TRBD2 (7 bases). Deletions cut 3 bases from V and 3 bases from J, with 13 bases between. Germline V gene sequence: CDR1 LNHNV, CDR2 YYDKDF (reference sequence). The CDR3 covers 15 residues. The CDR3 sequence: CATSRRGLGTDTQYF. The CDR3 DNA reads as TGTGCCACCAGCAGGCGGGGGCTCGGAACAGATACGCAGTATTTT.

Only a few counts were recorded for this clone. The chain links TRBV6-5 to TRBJ2-7, with TRBD1 identical over 11 bases. V lost 2 bases and J lost 3; bases outside the gene matches: 0. In germline, CDR1 is MNHEY, CDR2 SVGAGI. CDR3 length: 14 residues. The CDR3 DNA follows: TGTGCCAGCAGTTACGGGACAGGGGGCTACGAGCAGTACTTC. This gives the protein CASSYGTGGYEQYF.

The chain combines TRBV19 with TRBJ1-2; 9 nucleotides line up with TRBD1. Germline-derived CDR1 and CDR2 are LNHDA and SQIVND (reference sequence). V lost 7 bases, J lost 4 bases, and 7 bases stayed unmatched. This CDR3 is 14 amino acids long. CDR3 amino acids: CASTQDRGPYGYTF. The CDR3 region has the DNA TGTGCCAGTACCCAGGACAGGGGCCCCTATGGCTACACCTTC.

There are a few counts of this clone. V usage is TRBV6-4 and J usage is TRBJ2-3; the D gene is possibly TRBD1 (7 bases). CDR1 is MRHNA, CDR2 SNTAGT, per germline. The CDR3 extends over 16 amino acids. The V and J ends lost 0 bases and 5 bases respectively, with 15 bases between them. CDR3 protein: CASSDSRGPGVDTQYF. CDR3 bases: TGTGCCAGCAGTGACTCGAGGGGGCCGGGGGTAGATACGCAGTATTTT.

For this clone: Mismatch with germline at one junction end may stem from a read error. V usage is TRBV7-9 and J usage is TRBJ2-7, with D perhaps matching TRBD2 (5 bases). Germline values: CDR1 SEHNR, CDR2 FQNEAQ (reference sequence). The CDR3 totals 15 residues. CDR3 region: CSSSLLGQTTYEQYF. CDR3 DNA: TGTTCCAGCAGCTTATTAGGGCAGACTACCTACGAGCAGTACTTC.